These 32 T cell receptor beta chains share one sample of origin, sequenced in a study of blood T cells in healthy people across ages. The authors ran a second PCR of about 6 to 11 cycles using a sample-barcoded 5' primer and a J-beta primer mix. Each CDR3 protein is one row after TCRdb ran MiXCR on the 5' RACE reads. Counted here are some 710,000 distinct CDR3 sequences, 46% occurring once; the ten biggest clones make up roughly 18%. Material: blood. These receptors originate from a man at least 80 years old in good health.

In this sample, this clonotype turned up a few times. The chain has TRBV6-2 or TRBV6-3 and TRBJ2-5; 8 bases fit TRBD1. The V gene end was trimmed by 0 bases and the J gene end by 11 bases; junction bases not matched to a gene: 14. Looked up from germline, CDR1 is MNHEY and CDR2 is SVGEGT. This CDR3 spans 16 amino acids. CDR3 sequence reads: CASSYSSGTGNNEQYF. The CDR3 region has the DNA TGTGCCAGCAGTTACTCGTCCGGGACAGGTAACAATGAGCAGTACTTC.

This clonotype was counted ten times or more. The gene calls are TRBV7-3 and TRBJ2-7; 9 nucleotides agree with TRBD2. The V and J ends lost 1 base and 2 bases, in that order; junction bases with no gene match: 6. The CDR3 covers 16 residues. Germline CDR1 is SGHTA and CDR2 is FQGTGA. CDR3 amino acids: CASSLSGGVGTYEQYF. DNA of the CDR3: TGTGCCAGCAGCTTAAGCGGGGGGGTCGGCACCTACGAGCAGTACTTC.

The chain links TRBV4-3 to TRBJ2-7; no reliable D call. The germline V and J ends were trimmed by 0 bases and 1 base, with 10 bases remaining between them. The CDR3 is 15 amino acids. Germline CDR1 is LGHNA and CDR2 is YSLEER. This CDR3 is CASSQDRAGSYEQYF. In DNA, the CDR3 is TGCGCCAGCAGCCAAGATCGGGCTGGGTCCTACGAGCAGTACTTC.

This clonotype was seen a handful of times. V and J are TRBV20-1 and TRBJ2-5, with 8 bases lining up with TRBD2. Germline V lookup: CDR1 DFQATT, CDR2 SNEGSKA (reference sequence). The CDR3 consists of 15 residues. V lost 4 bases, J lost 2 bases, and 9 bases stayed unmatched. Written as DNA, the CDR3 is TGCAGTGCTATCCACAGCGGGAGTGTTCAAGAGACCCAGTACTTC. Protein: CSAIHSGSVQETQYF.

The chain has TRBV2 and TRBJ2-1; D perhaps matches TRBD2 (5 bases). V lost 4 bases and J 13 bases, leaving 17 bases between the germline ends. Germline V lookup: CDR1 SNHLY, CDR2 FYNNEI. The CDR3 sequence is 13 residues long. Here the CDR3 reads CASSANGGNVQFF. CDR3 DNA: TGTGCCAGCAGTGCGAATGGAGGAAATGTCCAGTTCTTC.

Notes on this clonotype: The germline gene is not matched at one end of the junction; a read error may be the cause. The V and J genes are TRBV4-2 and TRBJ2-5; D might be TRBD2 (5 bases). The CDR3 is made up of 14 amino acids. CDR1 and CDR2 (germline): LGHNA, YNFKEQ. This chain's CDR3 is CACSQDPREGTQYF. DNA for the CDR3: TGTGCCTGCAGCCAAGACCCGAGAGAGGGGACCCAGTACTTC.

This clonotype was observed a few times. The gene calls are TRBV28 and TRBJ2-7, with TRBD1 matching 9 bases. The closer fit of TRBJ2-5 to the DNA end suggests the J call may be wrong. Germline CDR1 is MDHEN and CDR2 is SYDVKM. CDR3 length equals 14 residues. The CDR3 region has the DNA TGTGCCAGCAGTTTAACACAGGGGGCAAAGACCCAGTACTTC. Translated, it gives CASSLTQGAKTQYF.

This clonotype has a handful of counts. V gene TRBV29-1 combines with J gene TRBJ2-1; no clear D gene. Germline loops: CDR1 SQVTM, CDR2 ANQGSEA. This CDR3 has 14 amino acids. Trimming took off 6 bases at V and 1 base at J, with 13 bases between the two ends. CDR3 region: CSVPSPPSYNEQFF. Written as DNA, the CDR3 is TGCAGCGTCCCAAGCCCTCCGTCCTACAATGAGCAGTTCTTC.

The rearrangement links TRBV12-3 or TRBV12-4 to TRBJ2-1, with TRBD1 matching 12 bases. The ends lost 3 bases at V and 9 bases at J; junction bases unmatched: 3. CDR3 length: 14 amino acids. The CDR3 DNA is TGTGCCAGCAGTTTGGGGGACAGGGGGCGTGAGCAGTTCTTC. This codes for CASSLGDRGREQFF.

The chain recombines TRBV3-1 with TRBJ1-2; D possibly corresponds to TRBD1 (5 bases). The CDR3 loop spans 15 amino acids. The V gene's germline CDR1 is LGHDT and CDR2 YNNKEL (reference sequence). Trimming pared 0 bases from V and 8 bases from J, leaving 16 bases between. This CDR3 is CASSQDAGVGTGYTF. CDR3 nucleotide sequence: TGTGCCAGCAGCCAAGATGCGGGCGTAGGGACCGGCTACACCTTC.

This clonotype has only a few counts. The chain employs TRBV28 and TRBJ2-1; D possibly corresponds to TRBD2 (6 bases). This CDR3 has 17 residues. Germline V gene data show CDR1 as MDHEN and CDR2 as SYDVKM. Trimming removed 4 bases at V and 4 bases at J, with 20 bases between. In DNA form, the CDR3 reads TGTGCCAGCAGTTCCGGGGGAAGGTCCCTTTTTTACAATGAGCAGTTCTTC. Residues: CASSSGGRSLFYNEQFF.

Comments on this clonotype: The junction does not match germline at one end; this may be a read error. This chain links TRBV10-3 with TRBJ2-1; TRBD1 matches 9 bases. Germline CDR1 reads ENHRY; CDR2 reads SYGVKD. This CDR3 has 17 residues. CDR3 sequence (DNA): TGTGCCATCAGTGAGTCTTGGGGGACAGGGAAGAACAATGATCAGTTCTTC. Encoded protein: CAISESWGTGKNNDQFF.

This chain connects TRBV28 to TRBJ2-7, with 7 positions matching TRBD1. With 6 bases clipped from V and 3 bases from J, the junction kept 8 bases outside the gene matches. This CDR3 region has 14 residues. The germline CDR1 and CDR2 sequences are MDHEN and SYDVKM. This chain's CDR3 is CASRQTGQIYEQYF. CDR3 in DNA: TGTGCCAGCAGACAAACGGGACAGATCTACGAGCAGTACTTC.

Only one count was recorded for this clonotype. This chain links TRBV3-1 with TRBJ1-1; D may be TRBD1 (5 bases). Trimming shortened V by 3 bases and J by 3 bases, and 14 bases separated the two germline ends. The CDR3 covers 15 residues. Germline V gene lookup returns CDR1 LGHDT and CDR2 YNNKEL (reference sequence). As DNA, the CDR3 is TGTGCCAGCAGCCACTGGGGTGGAGGGGACACTGAAGCTTTCTTT. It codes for CASSHWGGGDTEAFF.

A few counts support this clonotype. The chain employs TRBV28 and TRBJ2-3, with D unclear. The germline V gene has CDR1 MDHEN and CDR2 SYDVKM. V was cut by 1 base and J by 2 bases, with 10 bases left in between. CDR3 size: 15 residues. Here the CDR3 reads CASSLSSPVTDTQYF. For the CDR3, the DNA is TGTGCCAGCAGTTTATCCAGCCCCGTCACAGATACGCAGTATTTT. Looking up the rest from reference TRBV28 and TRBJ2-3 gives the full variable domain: DVKVTQSSRYLVKRTGEKVFLECVQDMDHENMFWYRQDPGLGLRLIYFSYDVKMKEKGDIPEGYSVSREKKERFSLILESASTNQTSMYLCASSLSSPVTDTQYFGPGTRLTVL.

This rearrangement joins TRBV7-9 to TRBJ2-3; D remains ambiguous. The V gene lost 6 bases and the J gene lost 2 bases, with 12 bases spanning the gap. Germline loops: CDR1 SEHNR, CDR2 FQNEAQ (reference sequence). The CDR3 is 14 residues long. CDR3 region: CASRPGLSTDTQYF. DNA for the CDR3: TGTGCCAGCAGGCCGGGCCTCTCCACAGATACGCAGTATTTT.

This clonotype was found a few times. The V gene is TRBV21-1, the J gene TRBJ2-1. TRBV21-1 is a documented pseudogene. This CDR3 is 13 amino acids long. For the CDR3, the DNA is TGTGCCAGCAGCAAAGGCTCCTACAATGAGCAGTTCTTC. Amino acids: CASSKGSYNEQFF.

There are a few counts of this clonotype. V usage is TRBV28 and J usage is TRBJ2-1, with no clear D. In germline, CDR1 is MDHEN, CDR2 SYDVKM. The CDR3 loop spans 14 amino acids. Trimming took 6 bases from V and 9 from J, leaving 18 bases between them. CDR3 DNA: TGTGCCAGCAGCCCTGATTGGAACGCCGGTGAGCAGTTCTTC. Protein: CASSPDWNAGEQFF.

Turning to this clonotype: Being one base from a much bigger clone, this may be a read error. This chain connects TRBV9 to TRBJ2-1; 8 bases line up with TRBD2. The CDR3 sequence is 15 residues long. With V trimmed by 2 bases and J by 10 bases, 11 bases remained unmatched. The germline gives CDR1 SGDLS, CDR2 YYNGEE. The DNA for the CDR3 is TGTGCCAGCAGCGTTCGACGAGCGGGAGTTGAAGAGCAGTTCTTC. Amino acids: CASSVRRAGVEEQFF.

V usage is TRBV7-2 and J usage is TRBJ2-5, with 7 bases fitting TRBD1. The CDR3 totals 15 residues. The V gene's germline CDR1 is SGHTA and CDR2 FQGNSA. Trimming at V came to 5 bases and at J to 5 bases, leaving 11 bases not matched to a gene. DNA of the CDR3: TGTGCCAGCAGCCTCCGCGCCAGGGGGTGGGAGACCCAGTACTTC. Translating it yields CASSLRARGWETQYF.

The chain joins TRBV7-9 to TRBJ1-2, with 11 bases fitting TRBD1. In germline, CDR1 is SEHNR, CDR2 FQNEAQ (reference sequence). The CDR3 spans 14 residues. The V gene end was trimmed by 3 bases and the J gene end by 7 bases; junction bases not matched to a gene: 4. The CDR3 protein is CASSLGQGVPGYTF. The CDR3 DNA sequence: TGTGCCAGCAGCTTGGGACAGGGGGTTCCTGGCTACACCTTC.

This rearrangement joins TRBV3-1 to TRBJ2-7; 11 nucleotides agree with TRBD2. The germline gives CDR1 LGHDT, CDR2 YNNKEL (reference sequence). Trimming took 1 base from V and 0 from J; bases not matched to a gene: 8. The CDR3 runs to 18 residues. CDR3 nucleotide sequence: TGTGCCAGCAGCCAAGGGGGGACTAGCGGAAAACCCTCCTACGAGCAGTACTTC. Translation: CASSQGGTSGKPSYEQYF.

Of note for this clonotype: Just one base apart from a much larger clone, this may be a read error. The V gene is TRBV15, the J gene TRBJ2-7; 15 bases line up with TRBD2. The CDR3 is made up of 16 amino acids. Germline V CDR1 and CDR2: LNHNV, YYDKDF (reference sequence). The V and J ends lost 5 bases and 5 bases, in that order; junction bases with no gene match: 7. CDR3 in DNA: TGTGCCACCAGCCGGGGACTAGCGGGAGGCAGGGACGAGCAGTACTTC. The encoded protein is CATSRGLAGGRDEQYF.

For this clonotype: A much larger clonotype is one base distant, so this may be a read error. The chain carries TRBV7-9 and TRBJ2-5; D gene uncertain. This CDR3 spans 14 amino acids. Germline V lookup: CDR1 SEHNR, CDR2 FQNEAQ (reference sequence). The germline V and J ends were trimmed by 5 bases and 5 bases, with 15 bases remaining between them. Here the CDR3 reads CASSANWALETQYF. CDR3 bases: TGTGCCAGCAGCGCCAATTGGGCGCTCGAGACCCAGTACTTC. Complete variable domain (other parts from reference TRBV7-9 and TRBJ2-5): DTGVSQNPRHKITKRGQNVTFRCDPISEHNRLYWYRQTLGQGPEFLTYFQNEAQLEKSRLLSDRFSAERPKGSFSTLEIQRTEQGDSAMYLCASSANWALETQYFGPGTRLLVL.

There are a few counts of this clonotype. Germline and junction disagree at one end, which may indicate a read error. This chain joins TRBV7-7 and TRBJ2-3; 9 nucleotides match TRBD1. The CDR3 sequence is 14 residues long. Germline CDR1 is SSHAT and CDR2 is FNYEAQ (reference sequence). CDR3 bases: TGTGCTAGCAGCCAAACAGGGGGCAGGGATACGCAGTATTTT. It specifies CASSQTGGRDTQYF.

The CDR3 nucleotides are TGTGCCAGCAGCGTAGTAGGGTCGTACCAAGAGACCCAGTACTTC. Its protein is CASSVVGSYQETQYF. The rearrangement links TRBV9 to TRBJ2-5; D is unresolved. CDR3 length: 15 residues. V dropped 0 bases and J dropped 0 bases, with 9 bases sitting between them. Germline CDR1 reads SGDLS; CDR2 reads YYNGEE.

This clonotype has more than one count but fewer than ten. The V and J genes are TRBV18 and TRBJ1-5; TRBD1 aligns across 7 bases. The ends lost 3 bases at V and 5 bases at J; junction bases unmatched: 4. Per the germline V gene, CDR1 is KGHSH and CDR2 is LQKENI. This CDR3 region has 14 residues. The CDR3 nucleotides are TGTGCCAGCTCACCCGGGACAGACGATCAGCCCCAGCATTTT. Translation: CASSPGTDDQPQHF. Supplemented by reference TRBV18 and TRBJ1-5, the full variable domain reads NAGVMQNPRHLVRRRGQEARLRCSPMKGHSHVYWYRQLPEEGLKFMVYLQKENIIDESGMPKERFSAEFPKEGPSILRIQQVVRGDSAAYFCASSPGTDDQPQHFGDGTRLSIL.

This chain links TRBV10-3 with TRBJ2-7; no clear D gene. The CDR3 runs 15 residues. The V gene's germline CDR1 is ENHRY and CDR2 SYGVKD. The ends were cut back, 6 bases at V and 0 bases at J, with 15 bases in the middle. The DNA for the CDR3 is TGTGCCATCAGAGTGGACGGTGGAAGCTCCTACGAGCAGTACTTC. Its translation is CAIRVDGGSSYEQYF.

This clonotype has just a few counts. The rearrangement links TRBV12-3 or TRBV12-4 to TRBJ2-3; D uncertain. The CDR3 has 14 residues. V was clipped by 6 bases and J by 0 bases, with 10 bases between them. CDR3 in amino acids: CASRQSTSTDTQYF. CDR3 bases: TGTGCCAGCAGGCAGTCTACTAGCACAGATACGCAGTATTTT.

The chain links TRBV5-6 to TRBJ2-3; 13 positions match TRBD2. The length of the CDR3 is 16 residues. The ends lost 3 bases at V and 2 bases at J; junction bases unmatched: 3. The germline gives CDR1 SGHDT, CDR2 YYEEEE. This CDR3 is CASSWGLAGPTDTQYF. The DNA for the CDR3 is TGTGCCAGCAGCTGGGGACTAGCGGGGCCCACAGATACGCAGTATTTT.

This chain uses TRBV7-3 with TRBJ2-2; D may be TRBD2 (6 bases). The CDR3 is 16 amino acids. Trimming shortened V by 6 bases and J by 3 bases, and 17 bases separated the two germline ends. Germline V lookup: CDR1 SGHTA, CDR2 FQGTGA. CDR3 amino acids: CASSRMTSPDTGELFF. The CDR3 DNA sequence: TGTGCCAGCAGTCGAATGACTAGTCCTGACACCGGGGAGCTGTTTTTT.

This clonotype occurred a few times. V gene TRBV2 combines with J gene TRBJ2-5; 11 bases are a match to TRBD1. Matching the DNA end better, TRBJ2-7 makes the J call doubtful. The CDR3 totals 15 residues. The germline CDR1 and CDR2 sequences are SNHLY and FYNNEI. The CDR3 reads CASSEDRGRTYEQYF. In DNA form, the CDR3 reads TGTGCCAGCAGTGAGGACAGGGGGCGGACCTACGAGCAGTACTTC.